The 26 T cell receptor beta chains in this list originate from one sample, sequenced in a study of T cell responses to AZD1222 COVID-19 vaccine. Data came from immunoSEQ multiplex PCR; TCRdb stores just in-frame clones and leaves some out. The table shows about 73,000 clones, with approximately 92% occurring only once. The specimen was peripheral blood, collected 28 days after the second AZD1222 dose. These receptors were collected from an adult who received the AZD1222 COVID-19 vaccine.

This clone is a singleton in its sample. The rearrangement uses TRBV5-8 and TRBJ2-7, with TRBD1 identical over 8 bases. The CDR3 totals 14 residues. Trimming removed 0 bases from V and 6 bases from J; junction bases left unmatched: 5. The germline V gene has CDR1 SGHTS and CDR2 YDEGEE. This CDR3 reads CASSLDRGTSEQYF. DNA of the CDR3: TGTGCCAGCAGCTTGGACAGGGGGACCTCCGAGCAGTACTTC.

The chain joins TRBV28 to TRBJ2-3, with D unresolved. The CDR3 runs 16 residues. Germline V gene lookup returns CDR1 MDHEN and CDR2 SYDVKM. Trimming stripped 3 bases from V and 0 bases from J, with 13 bases between. The DNA for the CDR3 is TGTGCCAGCAGTTTTCCCTCACCGTACAGCACAGATACGCAGTATTTT. It translates to CASSFPSPYSTDTQYF.

The CDR3 DNA reads TGTGCCAGCGGTCTACTCGGGGAGCCCAAAAACATTCAGTACTTC. This encodes CASGLLGEPKNIQYF. The rearrangement joins TRBV7-2 to TRBJ2-4; a weak D match, TRBD2 (5 bases). V was cut by 8 bases and J by 2 bases, with 16 bases left in between. This CDR3 spans 15 amino acids. In germline, CDR1 is SGHTA, CDR2 FQGNSA.

The CDR3 loop reads CASSLGLTLSGANVLTF. For the CDR3, the DNA is TGCGCCAGCAGCTTGGGGCTCACTCTCTCTGGGGCCAACGTCCTGACTTTC. The gene calls are TRBV5-1 and TRBJ2-6; D remains ambiguous. The CDR3 runs 17 residues. The germline V gene has CDR1 SGHRS and CDR2 YFSETQ. The V gene lost 0 bases and the J gene lost 0 bases, with 10 bases spanning the gap.

The gene calls are TRBV30 and TRBJ2-7; no clear D gene. Trimming removed 0 bases from V and 5 bases from J, with 8 bases in between. CDR3 size: 12 residues. The germline V gene has CDR1 GTSNPN and CDR2 SVGIG (reference sequence). CDR3 DNA: TGTGCCTGGAGTGTTACTTCCAACGAGCAGTACTTC. Protein sequence: CAWSVTSNEQYF.

The genes are TRBV18 and TRBJ1-4; D uncertain. Germline V lookup: CDR1 KGHSH, CDR2 LQKENI. The ends were cut back, 8 bases at V and 3 bases at J, with 13 bases in the middle. The CDR3 consists of 14 residues. The CDR3 spells CASVRELSNEKLFF. The CDR3, as DNA: TGTGCCAGCGTCCGGGAGCTCTCTAATGAAAAACTGTTTTTT.

The chain recombines TRBV6-5 with TRBJ2-3, with D perhaps matching TRBD2 (5 bases). Germline assignment: CDR1 MNHEY and CDR2 SVGAGI. Trimming cost V 6 bases and J 5 bases, with 9 bases left between them. The CDR3 has 12 amino acids. The CDR3: CASRKAEDTQYF. The CDR3 DNA reads as TGTGCCAGCAGGAAAGCGGAAGATACGCAGTATTTT.

V is TRBV5-8 and J is TRBJ2-5; 10 bases fit TRBD2. The CDR3 runs 17 residues. Germline V gene sequence: CDR1 SGHTS, CDR2 YDEGEE. With 2 bases clipped from V and 5 bases from J, the junction kept 12 bases outside the gene matches. The CDR3 DNA sequence: TGTGCCAGCAGCTTCGGTAATAGCGGGGGGCAGAGGGAGACCCAGTACTTC. Its protein is CASSFGNSGGQRETQYF.

The chain has TRBV6-5 and TRBJ2-7; possible D gene TRBD2, 7 bases. This CDR3 region has 14 residues. Germline loops: CDR1 MNHEY, CDR2 SVGAGI. With 6 bases removed from V and 4 bases from J, the gap between germline ends came to 16 bases. The CDR3 spells CASSARGAKYEQYV. The DNA of the CDR3 is TGTGCCAGCAGCGCCCGGGGGGCGAAGTACGAGCAGTACGTC.

V and J are TRBV11-2 and TRBJ2-7, with 8 bases identical to TRBD2. Germline CDR1 SGHAT, CDR2 FQNNGV. V lost 6 bases, J lost 6 bases, and 13 bases stayed unmatched. The CDR3 runs to 15 residues. The CDR3 DNA is TGTGCCAGCAGTAAACCGGGACTAGTCTCATCCGAGCAGTACTTC. Translating it yields CASSKPGLVSSEQYF.

J is TRBJ1-5 and V is TRBV12-3 or TRBV12-4; unclear D gene. The CDR3 consists of 13 residues. The V end lost 2 bases, the J end lost 1 base, and 3 bases lay between the germline ends. Written as DNA, the CDR3 is TGTGCCAGCAGTTTATGGAGCAATCAGCCCCAGCATTTT. Translating it yields CASSLWSNQPQHF.

This clone occurred once. An end of the junction differs from the germline gene, which may be a read error. V gene TRBV5-4 combines with J gene TRBJ1-2; maybe TRBD1 (6 bases). The CDR3 totals 17 residues. Germline loops: CDR1 SGHNT, CDR2 YYREEE (reference sequence). The chain's CDR3 is CASSLGATFSGNYGYTF. DNA for the CDR3: TGTGCCAGCAGTTTGGGGGCCACCTTTTCGGGTAACTATGGCTACACCTTC.

The rearrangement links TRBV6-6 to TRBJ2-1; D unclear. V dropped 6 bases and J dropped 0 bases, with 9 bases sitting between them. This CDR3 has 14 amino acids. CDR1 and CDR2 (germline): MNHNY, SVGAGI (reference sequence). The DNA of the CDR3 is TGTGCCAGCAGCCCCCGTAGCTCCTACAATGAGCAGTTCTTC. Its translation is CASSPRSSYNEQFF.

The chain is built from TRBV5-1 and TRBJ1-4; no reliable D call. Germline loops: CDR1 SGHRS, CDR2 YFSETQ. CDR3 length: 17 amino acids. Trimming removed 1 base at V and 0 bases at J, with 13 bases between. The CDR3 DNA is TGCGCCAGCAGCTTGTCTGGGTTCGGGGCAACTAATGAAAAACTGTTTTTT. Protein sequence: CASSLSGFGATNEKLFF.

V is TRBV5-1 and J is TRBJ1-3; possibly TRBD1 for D (6 bases). Trimming removed 4 bases at V and 5 bases at J, with 13 bases between. CDR1 and CDR2 from the germline V gene are SGHRS and YFSETQ. CDR3 length: 14 amino acids. The CDR3 region is CASSPDGGRNTIYF. Written as DNA, the CDR3 is TGCGCCAGCAGCCCGGATGGGGGCCGAAACACCATATATTTT.

The V gene is TRBV24-1, the J gene TRBJ2-1; either TRBD1 or TRBD2 may fit D (6 bases each). The CDR3 spans 17 residues. Germline-derived CDR1 and CDR2 are KGHDR and SFDVKD. Trimming left V 6 bases short and J 8 bases short, with 25 bases between. The CDR3 region is CATSPGGLGGAWYEQFF. The CDR3 DNA sequence: TGTGCCACCAGTCCCGGGGGCCTGGGCGGGGCCTGGTATGAGCAGTTCTTC.

This clone came up a few times. Other nucleotide sequences in the sample specify the same CDR3. J is TRBJ2-3 and V is TRBV9; D remains unclear. Trimming removed 0 bases from V and 2 bases from J, with 7 bases in between. Germline assignment: CDR1 SGDLS and CDR2 YYNGEE. This CDR3 region has 14 residues. This chain's CDR3 is CASSVGPSTDTQYF. DNA for the CDR3: TGTGCCAGCAGCGTAGGCCCGTCCACAGATACGCAGTATTTT.

The CDR3 loop is CASSKALGRGTEAFF. The CDR3 coding sequence is TGTGCCAGCAGCAAAGCGCTTGGCAGGGGAACTGAAGCTTTCTTT. The chain couples TRBV21-1 to TRBJ1-1; TRBD1 was called by the table and not checked on the DNA. TRBV21-1 is classified as a pseudogene. This CDR3 comprises 15 residues.

The chain combines TRBV19 with TRBJ1-5; D is unclear. This CDR3 has 15 residues. V was trimmed by 1 base and J by 1 base, leaving 8 bases between them. Germline values: CDR1 LNHDA, CDR2 SQIVND (reference sequence). The CDR3 loop reads CASSIVGTSNQPQHF. The CDR3 coding sequence is TGTGCCAGTAGTATAGTTGGCACCAGCAATCAGCCCCAGCATTTT.

This chain links TRBV5-1 with TRBJ1-6; maybe TRBD1 (5 bases). The CDR3 is 15 residues long. The ends were cut back, 4 bases at V and 7 bases at J, with 15 bases in the middle. The germline gives CDR1 SGHRS, CDR2 YFSETQ. This chain's CDR3 is CASSPDGTANSPLHF. CDR3 DNA sequence: TGCGCCAGCAGCCCGGACGGGACGGCGAATTCACCCCTCCACTTT. Full variable domain (missing parts from reference TRBV5-1 and TRBJ1-6): KAGVTQTPRYLIKTRGQQVTLSCSPISGHRSVSWYQQTPGQGLQFLFEYFSETQRNKGNFPGRFSGRQFSNSRSEMNVSTLELGDSALYLCASSPDGTANSPLHFGNGTRLTVT.

This chain joins TRBV10-3 and TRBJ1-1, with 7 positions matching TRBD1. CDR1 and CDR2 from the germline V gene are ENHRY and SYGVKD. V lost 6 bases to trimming and J lost 3 bases; unmatched junction nucleotides: 4. The CDR3 runs 13 residues. DNA for the CDR3: TGTGCCATCAGGACCGACAGGGACACTGAAGCTTTCTTT. This encodes CAIRTDRDTEAFF.

V gene TRBV30 combines with J gene TRBJ1-5; D ambiguous. CDR1 GTSNPN and CDR2 SVGIG come from the germline V gene (reference sequence). The CDR3 length is 13 residues. With 0 bases removed from V and 5 bases from J, the gap between germline ends came to 8 bases. The CDR3 coding sequence is TGTGCCTGGAGTGTACAGATAGATCAGCCCCAGCATTTT. It specifies CAWSVQIDQPQHF. Supplemented by reference TRBV30 and TRBJ1-5, the full variable domain reads SQTIHQWPATLVQPVGSPLSLECTVEGTSNPNLYWYRQAAGRGLQLLFYSVGIGQISSEVPQNLSASRPQDRQFILSSKKLLLSDSGFYLCAWSVQIDQPQHFGDGTRLSIL.

The J gene is TRBJ2-5, the V gene TRBV7-2; weak D call: TRBD1 (8 bases). V lost 5 bases and J 2 bases, leaving 15 bases between the germline ends. Germline V lookup: CDR1 SGHTA, CDR2 FQGNSA. The CDR3 length is 15 residues. CDR3 protein: CASSTDRGGQETQYF. The CDR3 DNA follows: TGTGCCAGCAGCACAGACAGGGGAGGGCAAGAGACCCAGTACTTC.

This clone came up a few times. The rearrangement uses TRBV5-1 and TRBJ2-5; D unresolved. CDR3 length equals 12 residues. Trimming left V 3 bases short and J 0 bases short, with 3 bases between. CDR1 and CDR2 from the germline V gene are SGHRS and YFSETQ. CDR3 protein: CASSWNQETQYF. The CDR3 coding sequence is TGCGCCAGCAGCTGGAACCAAGAGACCCAGTACTTC.

This clone occurred once. CDR3 region: CAWSYLGTGTSPLHF. The CDR3 coding sequence is TGTGCCTGGAGTTATCTGGGGACAGGGACTTCACCCCTCCACTTT. This chain connects TRBV30 to TRBJ1-6; 9 bases agree with TRBD1. The V and J ends lost 2 bases and 9 bases, in that order; junction bases with no gene match: 8. The germline V gene has CDR1 GTSNPN and CDR2 SVGIG (reference sequence). This CDR3 spans 15 amino acids.

This chain connects TRBV6-4 to TRBJ2-5, with TRBD2 matching 13 bases. Trimming removed 9 bases from V and 4 bases from J; junction bases left unmatched: 8. Per the germline V gene, CDR1 is MRHNA and CDR2 is SNTAGT. The CDR3 extends over 15 amino acids. Written as DNA, the CDR3 is TGTGCCAGGCCGTGGGGACTAGCGGGAAGAGAGACCCAGTACTTC. Encoded protein: CARPWGLAGRETQYF.